What follows are 30 T cell receptor beta chains derived from one specimen sequenced in a study of T-cell memory formation after mild COVID-19. TCRdb recomputed calls from the 5' RACE reads with MiXCR, one row per CDR3 protein. The sample lists about 410,000 distinct CDR3 sequences, about 22% occurring once. The sample consisted of PBMCs or a T cell subset sorted from them (not recorded which). The receptors were gathered from an adult woman who had mild COVID-19 (a few samples of this study predate the infection). Cell type and time point are not known.

The V and J genes are TRBV4-2 and TRBJ1-4, with no clear D. Germline V gives CDR1 LGHNA, CDR2 YNFKEQ. The CDR3 is made up of 15 amino acids. The V gene lost 4 bases and the J gene lost 0 bases, with 9 bases spanning the gap. The CDR3 region is CASSPTDATNEKLFF. Written as DNA, the CDR3 is TGTGCCAGCAGCCCGACTGATGCAACTAATGAAAAACTGTTTTTT.

This clonotype appeared a few times. The chain carries TRBV3-1 and TRBJ2-2; 7 bases fit TRBD2. V trimming: 1 base; J trimming: 3 bases; junction bases outside the gene matches: 8. Germline V lookup: CDR1 LGHDT, CDR2 YNNKEL (reference sequence). This CDR3 has 17 residues. CDR3 DNA sequence: TGTGCCAGCAGCCAAGGACGACTAGCCGCAGACACCGGGGAGCTGTTTTTT. Amino acids: CASSQGRLAADTGELFF.

The chain combines TRBV27 with TRBJ2-3; TRBD2 is a possible D gene (6 bases). Trimming removed 4 bases from V and 8 bases from J, with 10 bases in between. There are 12 residues in the CDR3. CDR1 and CDR2 from the germline V gene are MNHEY and SMNVEV (reference sequence). The CDR3 DNA sequence: TGTGCCAGCAGTTCCCTGCGGGGTACGCAGTATTTT. This encodes CASSSLRGTQYF.

The gene calls are TRBV7-9 and TRBJ2-5; 9 bases map to TRBD2. CDR1 is SEHNR, CDR2 FQNEAQ, per germline (reference sequence). CDR3 size: 16 residues. The V gene end was trimmed by 3 bases and the J gene end by 4 bases; junction bases not matched to a gene: 9. CDR3 sequence: CASSFRSGRIGETQYF. The CDR3 nucleotides are TGTGCCAGCAGCTTCCGAAGCGGGAGGATTGGAGAGACCCAGTACTTC.

The sample holds many counts of this clonotype. The chain links TRBV7-3 to TRBJ2-1, with 7 bases aligning to TRBD2. The germline gives CDR1 SGHTA, CDR2 FQGTGA. Trimming took 5 bases from V and 8 from J; bases not matched to a gene: 18. The CDR3 runs 17 residues. Written as DNA, the CDR3 is TGTGCCAGCAGCCGTCGTGGGGGGGACTCCAGATGGGATGAGCAGTTCTTC. Translation gives CASSRRGGDSRWDEQFF.

A few counts support this clonotype. The V call is TRBV30, the J call TRBJ2-3, with D unclear. The CDR3 loop spans 14 amino acids. Trimming removed 0 bases at V and 2 bases at J, with 9 bases between. Looked up from germline, CDR1 is GTSNPN and CDR2 is SVGIG (reference sequence). CDR3 protein: CAWSVQLLTDTQYF. The DNA of the CDR3 is TGTGCCTGGAGTGTACAGCTACTCACAGATACGCAGTATTTT.

V gene TRBV19 combines with J gene TRBJ2-5; 7 nucleotides line up with TRBD1. The CDR3 is 15 residues long. Trimming at V came to 5 bases and at J to 7 bases, leaving 13 bases not matched to a gene. Germline values: CDR1 LNHDA, CDR2 SQIVND (reference sequence). The CDR3 sequence is CASSLRDSSTGTQYF. The CDR3 DNA is TGTGCCAGTAGTTTAAGGGACAGCTCTACGGGGACCCAGTACTTC.

The gene calls are TRBV5-5 and TRBJ2-5; D possibly uses TRBD1 or TRBD2 (5 bases each). The CDR3 length is 13 residues. Per germline, CDR1 SGHKS and CDR2 YYEKEE (reference sequence). V was clipped by 3 bases and J by 10 bases, with 16 bases between them. The CDR3, as DNA: TGTGCCAGCAGCTCTCCAGGGTTGAGGGACCAGTACTTC. Translating it yields CASSSPGLRDQYF.

The chain couples TRBV20-1 to TRBJ1-5; no reliable D call. Germline CDR1 reads DFQATT; CDR2 reads SNEGSKA (reference sequence). The germline V and J ends were trimmed by 0 bases and 2 bases, with 11 bases remaining between them. The CDR3 sequence is 15 residues long. The CDR3 loop is CSAREWTGGNQPQHF. Written as DNA, the CDR3 is TGCAGTGCTAGAGAATGGACTGGGGGCAATCAGCCCCAGCATTTT.

The CDR3 sequence: CASSLRLGVKPQHF. The CDR3 bases are TGTGCCAGCAGTCTACGACTTGGAGTCAAGCCCCAGCATTTT. The rearrangement links TRBV12-3 or TRBV12-4 to TRBJ1-5; D not certain. The V end lost 5 bases, the J end lost 8 bases, and 16 bases lay between the germline ends. CDR3 length equals 14 residues.

The chain has TRBV6-1 and TRBJ1-1, with TRBD1 matching over 9 bases. Trimming cost V 6 bases and J 0 bases; bases outside gene matches: 5. This CDR3 region has 15 residues. The germline gives CDR1 MNHNS, CDR2 SASEGT. The CDR3 DNA reads TGTGCCAGCAGCGGGGACAGGGCCATGAACACTGAAGCTTTCTTT. Amino acid sequence: CASSGDRAMNTEAFF.

This chain uses TRBV4-3 with TRBJ2-7; 8 bases fit TRBD1. Germline V gene data show CDR1 as LGHNA and CDR2 as YSLEER. The CDR3 totals 16 residues. The trim removed 3 bases at V and 5 bases at J, leaving 12 bases unmatched. The CDR3 loop is CASSQGHRGMSDEQYF. The CDR3 region has the DNA TGCGCCAGCAGCCAGGGTCACAGGGGGATGTCAGACGAGCAGTACTTC.

The chain combines TRBV7-2 with TRBJ1-2, with 11 bases matching TRBD1. Germline trimming cut 1 base from V and 2 bases from J; bases unmatched to any gene: 3. In germline, CDR1 is SGHTA, CDR2 FQGNSA. This CDR3 comprises 16 residues. The chain's CDR3 is CASSLVWDRGNYGYTF. CDR3 bases: TGTGCCAGCAGCTTAGTGTGGGACAGGGGGAACTATGGCTACACCTTC.

There are a few counts of this clonotype. The chain uses TRBV6-5 and TRBJ2-7; 9 nucleotides align to TRBD1. V was clipped by 7 bases and J by 6 bases; unmatched bases: 13. Germline V gene lookup returns CDR1 MNHEY and CDR2 SVGAGI. The CDR3 runs 15 residues. The CDR3 protein is CASTPLGQGIGEQYF. DNA of the CDR3: TGTGCCAGCACCCCCTTGGGACAGGGTATCGGCGAGCAGTACTTC.

The CDR3 DNA is TGTGCCAGCAGTTATACTAGCGGGAGGGCTTACAATGAGCAGTTCTTC. Protein: CASSYTSGRAYNEQFF. The rearrangement uses TRBV6-6 and TRBJ2-1, with 13 positions matching TRBD2. The CDR3 has 16 amino acids. With V trimmed by 3 bases and J by 4 bases, 3 bases remained unmatched. Germline V lookup: CDR1 MNHNY, CDR2 SVGAGI (reference sequence).

This clonotype was detected once. A junction end diverges from the germline sequence, so it may reflect a read error. The chain combines TRBV20-1 with TRBJ2-7; 8 bases map to TRBD1. The CDR3 runs to 13 residues. The germline gives CDR1 DFQATT, CDR2 SNEGSKA (reference sequence). CDR3 nucleotides: TGCAGTGCTTCCGGGACAGGACTCTACGATCAGTACTTC. Translating it yields CSASGTGLYDQYF.

The chain uses TRBV19 and TRBJ1-2; no clear D gene. The CDR3 consists of 14 residues. Germline V gene lookup returns CDR1 LNHDA and CDR2 SQIVND (reference sequence). Trimming shortened V by 1 base and J by 6 bases, and 12 bases separated the two germline ends. CDR3 sequence (DNA): TGTGCCAGTAGTATAGGACGTGGACTCGATGGCTACACCTTC. Its translation: CASSIGRGLDGYTF.

Points on this clonotype: Its ends do not fully match the called genes, so a read error is possible. The chain uses TRBV27 and TRBJ2-5; D uncertain. CDR1 is MNHEY, CDR2 SMNVEV, per germline (reference sequence). The CDR3 totals 13 residues. The CDR3, as DNA: TGTGCCAGCAGCCTGGAAGCCCAAGTGACCCAGTACTTC. Protein sequence: CASSLEAQVTQYF.

In this sample, this clonotype turned up a few times. The V gene is TRBV7-3, the J gene TRBJ2-1; D is unresolved. This CDR3 is 15 amino acids long. The V gene lost 5 bases and the J gene lost 6 bases, with 17 bases spanning the gap. Per the germline V gene, CDR1 is SGHTA and CDR2 is FQGTGA. CDR3 DNA sequence: TGTGCCAGCAGCCCCTCAGTGACCGCCGGCAATGAGCAGTTCTTC. It yields the protein CASSPSVTAGNEQFF.

This clonotype came up a few times. The chain has TRBV18 and TRBJ2-5; maybe TRBD1 (5 bases). Trimming shortened V by 3 bases and J by 6 bases, and 11 bases separated the two germline ends. This CDR3 has 13 amino acids. Per the germline V gene, CDR1 is KGHSH and CDR2 is LQKENI. The CDR3 region has the DNA TGTGCCAGCTCACCGTCGCAGGGTCAGACCCAGTACTTC. The encoded protein is CASSPSQGQTQYF.

This sequence joins TRBV12-3 or TRBV12-4 and TRBJ2-3; D not certain. This CDR3 has 14 amino acids. Trimming removed 3 bases at V and 2 bases at J, with 9 bases between. The CDR3 bases are TGTGCCAGCAGTTTTCGGGCCTACACAGATACGCAGTATTTT. It specifies CASSFRAYTDTQYF.

This clonotype occurred a few times. The chain couples TRBV20-1 to TRBJ2-1; 10 nucleotides align to TRBD2. The germline CDR1 and CDR2 sequences are DFQATT and SNEGSKA (reference sequence). The junction had 10 bases not matched to a gene; V was cut back by 8 bases and J by 9 bases. The CDR3 consists of 13 residues. The CDR3 loop reads CSLKRGGPSEQFF. CDR3 nucleotide sequence: TGCAGTCTGAAGCGGGGGGGCCCCAGTGAGCAGTTCTTC.

V gene TRBV7-9 combines with J gene TRBJ1-1; D remains unclear. Trimming left V 0 bases short and J 6 bases short, with 8 bases between. The germline V gene has CDR1 SEHNR and CDR2 FQNEAQ (reference sequence). CDR3 length: 13 amino acids. CDR3 sequence (DNA): TGTGCCAGCAGCTTAGCCTCAGCCCCTGAAGCTTTCTTT. Residues: CASSLASAPEAFF.

This sequence joins TRBV27 and TRBJ2-7; TRBD2 matches at 9 bases. The J segment lost 6 bases and the V segment lost 6 bases, leaving 12 bases of the junction unmatched. CDR1 is MNHEY, CDR2 SMNVEV, per germline (reference sequence). The CDR3 is 15 amino acids. This chain's CDR3 is CASSLVAGVVREQYF. CDR3 DNA sequence: TGTGCCAGCAGCCTAGTAGCGGGAGTGGTTCGCGAGCAGTACTTC.

The rearrangement joins TRBV18 to TRBJ1-1, with D possibly being TRBD1 (6 bases). The CDR3 sequence is 14 residues long. The germline V gene has CDR1 KGHSH and CDR2 LQKENI. V lost 3 bases and J 6 bases, leaving 14 bases between the germline ends. Here the CDR3 DNA reads TGTGCCAGCTCACCCGGACAGTCGGGCGCTGAAGCTTTCTTT. Encoded protein: CASSPGQSGAEAFF.

This clonotype was found a few times. This chain uses TRBV12-3 or TRBV12-4 with TRBJ2-5; no reliable D call. The ends were cut back, 5 bases at V and 4 bases at J, with 14 bases in the middle. The CDR3 has 14 amino acids. This chain's CDR3 is CASSPPPYRETQYF. In nucleotides, the CDR3 is TGTGCCAGCAGTCCACCCCCGTATCGAGAGACCCAGTACTTC.

The rearrangement joins TRBV19 to TRBJ2-3; possibly TRBD1 for D (5 bases). Germline CDR1 LNHDA, CDR2 SQIVND (reference sequence). Trimming pared 6 bases from V and 2 bases from J, leaving 15 bases between. CDR3 length equals 15 residues. This CDR3 is CASSPRRATTDTQYF. CDR3 DNA: TGTGCCAGTAGCCCCCGCAGGGCAACCACAGATACGCAGTATTTT.

J is TRBJ1-2 and V is TRBV20-1; 8 positions match TRBD1. The CDR3 loop spans 14 amino acids. Germline trimming cut 6 bases from V and 0 bases from J; bases unmatched to any gene: 6. CDR1 DFQATT and CDR2 SNEGSKA come from the germline V gene (reference sequence). As DNA, the CDR3 is TGCAGTGCCCCGGGACAGGCTGCTAACTATGGCTACACCTTC. Amino acid sequence: CSAPGQAANYGYTF.

The chain recombines TRBV14 with TRBJ1-6; TRBD1 matches 7 bases. Germline CDR1 and CDR2: SGHDN and FVKESK. This CDR3 has 13 residues. The V and J ends lost 4 bases and 13 bases, in that order; junction bases with no gene match: 7. The CDR3 nucleotides read TGTGCCAGCAGCCCTCTACAGGGGTGGCCCCTCCACTTT. Its translation is CASSPLQGWPLHF.

This clonotype has only a few counts. The rearrangement joins TRBV6-2 or TRBV6-3 to TRBJ2-1, with 8 bases matching TRBD2. Trimming removed 8 bases from V and 4 bases from J; junction bases left unmatched: 10. The CDR3 spans 15 residues. Germline values: CDR1 MNHEY, CDR2 SVGEGT. The CDR3 region is CASAGPAGVYNEQFF. The CDR3, as DNA: TGTGCCAGCGCAGGGCCAGCGGGGGTATACAATGAGCAGTTCTTC.